This entry lists 2 T cell receptor beta chains sequenced from one sample in a study of blood T cell repertoires in COVID-19. Profiled with immunoSEQ multiplex PCR; TCRdb holds only in-frame clones, not every one. This sample carries roughly 70,000 clones, 85% to 90% of them seen once, and the ten largest clones take roughly 1.5%. What was sequenced was peripheral blood. The origin of the receptors is a man aged 55 to 70 with acute or convalescent COVID-19.

This clone has a handful of counts. CDR3 residues: CAWSEKIGDSPLHF. CDR3 coding DNA: TGTGCCTGGAGTGAAAAGATAGGGGATTCACCCCTCCACTTT. This sequence joins TRBV30 and TRBJ1-6, with D perhaps matching TRBD1 (5 bases). Germline V lookup: CDR1 GTSNPN, CDR2 SVGIG (reference sequence). The V and J ends lost 1 base and 8 bases respectively, with 12 bases between them. The CDR3 extends over 14 amino acids.

The CDR3 region is CAWSIRTGHYTDTQYF. The CDR3 DNA sequence: TGTGCCTGGAGTATTAGGACAGGGCATTACACAGATACGCAGTATTTT. The chain recombines TRBV30 with TRBJ2-3; 8 bases are shared with TRBD1. After removal of 2 bases from V and 2 bases from J, the junction contained 9 bases not matched to a gene. CDR3 size: 16 residues. From germline, CDR1 is GTSNPN and CDR2 SVGIG (reference sequence).